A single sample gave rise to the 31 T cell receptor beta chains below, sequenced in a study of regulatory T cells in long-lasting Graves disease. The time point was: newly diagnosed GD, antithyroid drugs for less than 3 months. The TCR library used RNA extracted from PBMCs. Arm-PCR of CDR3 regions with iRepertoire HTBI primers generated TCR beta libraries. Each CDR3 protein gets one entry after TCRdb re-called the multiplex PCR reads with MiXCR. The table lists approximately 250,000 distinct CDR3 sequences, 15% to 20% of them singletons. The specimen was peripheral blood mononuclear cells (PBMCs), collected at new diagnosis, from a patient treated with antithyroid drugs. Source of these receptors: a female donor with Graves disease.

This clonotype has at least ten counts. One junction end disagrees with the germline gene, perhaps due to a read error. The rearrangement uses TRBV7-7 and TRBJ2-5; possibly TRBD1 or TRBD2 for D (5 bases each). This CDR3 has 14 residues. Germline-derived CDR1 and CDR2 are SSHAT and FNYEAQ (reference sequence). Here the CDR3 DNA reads TGTGCTAGCAGCCCTGGGGGTGAGCAAGAGACCCAGTACTTC. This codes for CASSPGGEQETQYF.

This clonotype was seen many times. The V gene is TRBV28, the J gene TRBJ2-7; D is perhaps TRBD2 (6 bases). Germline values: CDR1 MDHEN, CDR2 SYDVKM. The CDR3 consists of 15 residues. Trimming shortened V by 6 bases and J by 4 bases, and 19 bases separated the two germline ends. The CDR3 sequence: CASSPWGGSGYEQYF. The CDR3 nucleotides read TGTGCCAGCAGCCCCTGGGGAGGAAGTGGATACGAGCAGTACTTC.

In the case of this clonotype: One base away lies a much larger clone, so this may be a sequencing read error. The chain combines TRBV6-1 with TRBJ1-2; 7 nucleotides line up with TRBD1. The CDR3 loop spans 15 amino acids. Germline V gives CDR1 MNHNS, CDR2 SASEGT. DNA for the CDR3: TGTGCCAACAGTGAAGGGGCAGGGGGATGGTATGGCTACACCTTC. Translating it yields CANSEGAGGWYGYTF.

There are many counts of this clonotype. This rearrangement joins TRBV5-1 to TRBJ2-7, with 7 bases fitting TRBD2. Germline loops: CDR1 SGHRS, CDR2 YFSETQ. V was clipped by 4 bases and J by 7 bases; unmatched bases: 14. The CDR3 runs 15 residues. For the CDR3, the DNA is TGCGCCAGCAGCCCTCCGTGGGGGACTATTGGGGAGCAGTACTTC. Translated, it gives CASSPPWGTIGEQYF.

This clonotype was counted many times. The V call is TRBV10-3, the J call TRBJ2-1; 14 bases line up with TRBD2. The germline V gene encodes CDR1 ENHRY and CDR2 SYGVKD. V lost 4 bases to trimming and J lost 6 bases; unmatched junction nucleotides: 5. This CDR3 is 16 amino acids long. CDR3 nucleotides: TGTGCCATCAGTGGGCTGACTAGCGGGAGGGCCAATGAGCAGTTCTTC. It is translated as CAISGLTSGRANEQFF.

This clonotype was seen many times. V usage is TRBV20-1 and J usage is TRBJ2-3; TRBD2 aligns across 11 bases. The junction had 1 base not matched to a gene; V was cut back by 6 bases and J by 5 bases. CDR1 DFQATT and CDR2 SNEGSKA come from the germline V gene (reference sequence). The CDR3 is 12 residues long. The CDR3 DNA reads TGCAGTGCAGGGACTAGCGGAGATACGCAGTATTTT. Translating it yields CSAGTSGDTQYF.

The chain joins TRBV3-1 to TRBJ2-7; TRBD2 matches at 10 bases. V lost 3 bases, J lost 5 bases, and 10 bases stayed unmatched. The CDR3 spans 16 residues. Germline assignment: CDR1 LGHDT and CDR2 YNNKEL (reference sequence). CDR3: CASSHPGLAYVHEQYF. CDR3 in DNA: TGTGCCAGCAGCCACCCGGGACTAGCGTATGTTCACGAGCAGTACTTC.

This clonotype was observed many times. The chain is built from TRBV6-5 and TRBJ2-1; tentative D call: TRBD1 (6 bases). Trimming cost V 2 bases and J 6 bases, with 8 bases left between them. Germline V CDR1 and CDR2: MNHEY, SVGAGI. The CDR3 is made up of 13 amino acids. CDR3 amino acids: CASSYDRSNEQFF. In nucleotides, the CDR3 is TGTGCCAGCAGTTACGACAGGTCCAATGAGCAGTTCTTC.

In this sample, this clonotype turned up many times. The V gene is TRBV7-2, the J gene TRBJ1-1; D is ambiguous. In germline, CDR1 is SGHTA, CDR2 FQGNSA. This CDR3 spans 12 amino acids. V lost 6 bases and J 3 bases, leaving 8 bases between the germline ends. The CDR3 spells CASSFLDTEAFF. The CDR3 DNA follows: TGTGCCAGCAGTTTCCTTGACACTGAAGCTTTCTTT. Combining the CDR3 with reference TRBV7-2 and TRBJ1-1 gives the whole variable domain GAGVSQSPSNKVTEKGKDVELRCDPISGHTALYWYRQSLGQGLEFLIYFQGNSAPDKSGLPSDRFSAERTGGSVSTLTIQRTQQEDSAVYLCASSFLDTEAFFGQGTRLTVV.

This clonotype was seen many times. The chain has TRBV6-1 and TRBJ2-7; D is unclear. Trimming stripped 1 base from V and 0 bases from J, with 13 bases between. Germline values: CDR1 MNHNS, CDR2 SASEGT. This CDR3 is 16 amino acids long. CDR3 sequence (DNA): TGTGCCAGCAGTGAAGAAGGCAGGACCTTCTCCTACGAGCAGTACTTC. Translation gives CASSEEGRTFSYEQYF.

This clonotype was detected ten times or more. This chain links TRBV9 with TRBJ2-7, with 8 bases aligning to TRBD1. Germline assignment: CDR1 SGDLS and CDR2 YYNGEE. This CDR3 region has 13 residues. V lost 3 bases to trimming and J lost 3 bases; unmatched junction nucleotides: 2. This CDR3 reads CASSGTGNYEQYF. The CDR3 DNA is TGTGCCAGCAGCGGGACAGGGAACTACGAGCAGTACTTC.

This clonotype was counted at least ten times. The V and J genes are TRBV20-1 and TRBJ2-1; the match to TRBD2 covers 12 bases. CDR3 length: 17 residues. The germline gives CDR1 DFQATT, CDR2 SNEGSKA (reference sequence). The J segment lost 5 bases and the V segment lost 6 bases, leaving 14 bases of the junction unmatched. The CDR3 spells CSARGGLAGGPDNEQFF. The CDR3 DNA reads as TGCAGTGCCAGGGGGGGGCTAGCGGGAGGGCCCGACAATGAGCAGTTCTTC.

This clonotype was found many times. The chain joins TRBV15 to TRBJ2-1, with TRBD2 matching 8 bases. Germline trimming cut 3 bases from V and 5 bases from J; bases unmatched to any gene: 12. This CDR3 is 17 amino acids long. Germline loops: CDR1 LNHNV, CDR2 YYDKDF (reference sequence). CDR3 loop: CATSRVTSGRYNNEQFF. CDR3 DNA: TGTGCCACCAGCAGGGTTACGAGCGGGAGATATAACAATGAGCAGTTCTTC.

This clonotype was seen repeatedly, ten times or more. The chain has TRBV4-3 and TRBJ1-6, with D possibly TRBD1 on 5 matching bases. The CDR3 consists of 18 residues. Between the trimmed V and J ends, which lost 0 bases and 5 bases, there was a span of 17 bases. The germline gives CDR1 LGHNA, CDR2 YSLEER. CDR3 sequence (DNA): TGCGCCAGCAGCCAAGAGTTTAGGGGACGTACCAATAATTCACCCCTCCACTTT. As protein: CASSQEFRGRTNNSPLHF.

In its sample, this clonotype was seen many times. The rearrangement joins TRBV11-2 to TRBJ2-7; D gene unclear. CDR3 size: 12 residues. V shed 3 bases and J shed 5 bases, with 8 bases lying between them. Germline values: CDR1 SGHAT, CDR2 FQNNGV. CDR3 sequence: CASSFLGNEQYF. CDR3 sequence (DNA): TGTGCCAGCAGCTTCTTAGGGAACGAGCAGTACTTC.

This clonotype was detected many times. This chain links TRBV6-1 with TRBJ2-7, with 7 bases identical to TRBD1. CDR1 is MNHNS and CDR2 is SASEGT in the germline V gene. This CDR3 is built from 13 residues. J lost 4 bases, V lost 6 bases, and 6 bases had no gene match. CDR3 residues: CASSRGQAYEQYF. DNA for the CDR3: TGTGCCAGCAGCCGCGGACAGGCTTACGAGCAGTACTTC.

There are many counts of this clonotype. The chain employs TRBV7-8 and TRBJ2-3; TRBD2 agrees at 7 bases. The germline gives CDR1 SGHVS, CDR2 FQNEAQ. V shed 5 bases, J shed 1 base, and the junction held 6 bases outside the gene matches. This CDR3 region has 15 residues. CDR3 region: CASSRTSPGTDTQYF. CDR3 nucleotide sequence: TGTGCCAGCAGCAGGACTAGTCCTGGCACAGATACGCAGTATTTT. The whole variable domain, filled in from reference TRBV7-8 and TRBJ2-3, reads GAGVSQSPRYKVAKRGQDVALRCDPISGHVSLFWYQQALGQGPEFLTYFQNEAQLDKSGLPSDRFFAERPEGSVSTLKIQRTQQEDSAVYLCASSRTSPGTDTQYFGPGTRLTVL.

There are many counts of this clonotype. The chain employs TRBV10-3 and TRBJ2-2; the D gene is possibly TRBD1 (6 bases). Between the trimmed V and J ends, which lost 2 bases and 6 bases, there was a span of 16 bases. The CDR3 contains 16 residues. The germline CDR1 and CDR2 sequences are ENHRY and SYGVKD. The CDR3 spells CAISEVRGGRPGELFF. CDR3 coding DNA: TGTGCCATCAGTGAGGTGCGAGGGGGTAGGCCCGGGGAGCTGTTTTTT.

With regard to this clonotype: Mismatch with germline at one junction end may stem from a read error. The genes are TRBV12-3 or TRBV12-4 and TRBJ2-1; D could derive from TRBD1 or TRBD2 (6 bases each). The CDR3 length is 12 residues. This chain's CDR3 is CASSWRGAAWIF. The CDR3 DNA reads TGTGCCAGCAGCTGGAGGGGGGCGGCTTGGATCTTC.

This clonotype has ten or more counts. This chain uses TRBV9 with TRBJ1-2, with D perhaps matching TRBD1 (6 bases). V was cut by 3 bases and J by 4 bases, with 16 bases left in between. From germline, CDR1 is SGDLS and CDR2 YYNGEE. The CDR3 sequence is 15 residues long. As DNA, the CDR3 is TGTGCCAGCAGCGACGGAGACAGGATTGGCTATGGCTACACCTTC. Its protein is CASSDGDRIGYGYTF. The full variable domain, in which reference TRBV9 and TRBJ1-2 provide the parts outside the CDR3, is DSGVTQTPKHLITATGQRVTLRCSPRSGDLSVYWYQQSLDQGLQFLIQYYNGEERAKGNILERFSAQQFPDLHSELNLSSLELGDSALYFCASSDGDRIGYGYTFGSGTRLTVV.

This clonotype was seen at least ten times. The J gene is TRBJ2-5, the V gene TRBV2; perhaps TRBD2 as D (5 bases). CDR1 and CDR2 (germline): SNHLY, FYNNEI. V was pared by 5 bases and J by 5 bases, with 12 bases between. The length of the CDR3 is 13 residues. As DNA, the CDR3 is TGTGCCAGCAGTATCACCAGAGGGGAGACCCAGTACTTC. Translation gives CASSITRGETQYF.

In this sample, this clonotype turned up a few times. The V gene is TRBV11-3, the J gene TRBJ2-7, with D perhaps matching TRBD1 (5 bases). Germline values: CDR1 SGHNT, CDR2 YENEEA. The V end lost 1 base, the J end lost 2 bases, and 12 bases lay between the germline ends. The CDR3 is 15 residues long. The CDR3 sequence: CASSLAAGFPYEQYF. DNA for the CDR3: TGTGCCAGCAGCTTAGCTGCAGGGTTTCCCTACGAGCAGTACTTC.

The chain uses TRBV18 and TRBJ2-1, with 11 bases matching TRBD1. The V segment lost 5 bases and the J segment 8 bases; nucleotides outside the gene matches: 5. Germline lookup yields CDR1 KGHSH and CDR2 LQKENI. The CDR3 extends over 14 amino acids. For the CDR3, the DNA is TGTGCCAGCTCAGCTGGACAGGGGGCCGATGAGCAGTTCTTC. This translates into CASSAGQGADEQFF.

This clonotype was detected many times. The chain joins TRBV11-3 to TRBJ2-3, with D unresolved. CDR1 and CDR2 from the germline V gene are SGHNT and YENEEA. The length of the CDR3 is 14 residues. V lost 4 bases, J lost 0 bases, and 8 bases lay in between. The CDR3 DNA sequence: TGTGCCAGCAGCTCCGACACTAGCACAGATACGCAGTATTTT. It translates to CASSSDTSTDTQYF.

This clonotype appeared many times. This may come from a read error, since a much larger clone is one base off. The DNA for the CDR3 is TGCGCCAGCAGCCAAGGACAGGGAGTCATGAACACTAAAGCTTTCTTT. This sequence encodes CASSQGQGVMNTKAFF. This rearrangement joins TRBV5-1 to TRBJ1-1; TRBD1 matches at 8 bases. The CDR3 runs 16 residues. CDR1 is SGHRS and CDR2 is YFSETQ in the germline V gene.

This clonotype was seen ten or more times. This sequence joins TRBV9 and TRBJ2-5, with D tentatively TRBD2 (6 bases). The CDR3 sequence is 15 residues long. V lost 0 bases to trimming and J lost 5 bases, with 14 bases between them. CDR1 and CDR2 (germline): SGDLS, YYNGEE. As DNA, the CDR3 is TGTGCCAGCAGCGTAGGCGGGATCCCGACGGAGACCCAGTACTTC. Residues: CASSVGGIPTETQYF. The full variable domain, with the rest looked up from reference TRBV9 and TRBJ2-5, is DSGVTQTPKHLITATGQRVTLRCSPRSGDLSVYWYQQSLDQGLQFLIQYYNGEERAKGNILERFSAQQFPDLHSELNLSSLELGDSALYFCASSVGGIPTETQYFGPGTRLLVL.

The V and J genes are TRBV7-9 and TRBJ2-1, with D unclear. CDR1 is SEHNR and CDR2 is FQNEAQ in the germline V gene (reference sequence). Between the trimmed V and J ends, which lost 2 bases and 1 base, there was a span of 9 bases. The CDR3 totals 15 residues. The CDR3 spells CASSLNPNSYNEQFF. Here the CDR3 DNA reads TGTGCCAGCAGCTTAAATCCTAATTCCTACAATGAGCAGTTCTTC.

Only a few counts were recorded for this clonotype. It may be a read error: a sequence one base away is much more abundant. The CDR3 DNA is TGTGCCAGCTCACACTTAGGAGGGACAGCCTCCTGCAATGAGCAGTTCTTC. This sequence encodes CASSHLGGTASCNEQFF. The chain links TRBV18 to TRBJ2-1; D might be TRBD1 (7 bases). The CDR3 runs 17 residues. CDR1 and CDR2 from the germline V gene are KGHSH and LQKENI.

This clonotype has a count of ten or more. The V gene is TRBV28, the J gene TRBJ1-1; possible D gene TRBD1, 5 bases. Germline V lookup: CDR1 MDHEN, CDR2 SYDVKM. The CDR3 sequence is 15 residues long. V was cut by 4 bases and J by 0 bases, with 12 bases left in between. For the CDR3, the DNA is TGTGCCAGCAGTTCTACAGGCGCCCTGAACACTGAAGCTTTCTTT. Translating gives CASSSTGALNTEAFF.

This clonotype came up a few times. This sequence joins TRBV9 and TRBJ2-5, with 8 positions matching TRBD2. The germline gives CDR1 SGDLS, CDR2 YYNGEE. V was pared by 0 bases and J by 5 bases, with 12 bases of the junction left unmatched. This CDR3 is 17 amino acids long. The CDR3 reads CASSVAASGSGTETQYF. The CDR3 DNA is TGTGCCAGCAGCGTAGCAGCCAGCGGGAGCGGTACGGAGACCCAGTACTTC.

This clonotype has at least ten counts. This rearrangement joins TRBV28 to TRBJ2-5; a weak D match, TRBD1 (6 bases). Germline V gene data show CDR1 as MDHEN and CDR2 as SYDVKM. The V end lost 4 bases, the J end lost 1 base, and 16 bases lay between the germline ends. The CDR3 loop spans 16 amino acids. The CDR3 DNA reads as TGTGCCAGCAGTTCACAGGGAAGGATCCCCCAAGAGACCCAGTACTTC. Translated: CASSSQGRIPQETQYF.